What follows is one T cell receptor (beta chain) and its context. Its target is not known. The method was immunoSEQ multiplex PCR; TCRdb's version includes in-frame clones alone and lacks a portion of them. The sample has about 680,000 clones, 74% seen once. The source of the sample is a study of shared clonotypes between healthy human individuals. Findings of the study overall: It was only blood that was sampled, and tissue repertoires likely differ. The study drew on few donors, limiting represented genetic and exposure-history diversity. Lower generation probabilities were found for non-shared clonotypes than for those shared by all four donors.

Donors, healthy HIV-negative adults, lacked recent acute infections or vaccinations. This CDR3 is 15 amino acids long. CDR1 and CDR2 from the germline V gene are MDHEN and SYDVKM. V lost 6 bases to trimming and J lost 0 bases, with 12 bases between them. The rearrangement joins TRBV28 to TRBJ1-5, with no clear D. Input material: memory CD4+ T cells sorted from blood. Subset denoted: CD45RA-negative fraction. The clonotype originates from a young woman in good health. CDR3 DNA sequence: TGTGCCAGCAGGGGCCGGAGTAGTAGCAATCAGCCCCAGCATTTT. Translation: CASRGRSSSNQPQHF.